The rows below give T cell receptor beta chains drawn from one sample of a study of blood T cell repertoires in COVID-19. Method: immunoSEQ multiplex PCR; TCRdb's copy keeps in-frame clones and lacks some. The table has 150,000 to 200,000 clones, approximately 80% seen once. Specimen: PBMCs or T cells enriched from blood (not recorded which). The receptors were gathered from a woman aged 55-70 years with acute COVID-19. Each CDR3 is given with its conserved first and last residue. A D gene is named only where the DNA matches it firmly. Clone sizes are given selectively: once, few, many, or a class where the clone is expanded.

CDR3 DNA | CDR3 protein | clone size | V gene | D gene | J gene
TGTGCCAGCAGCTTAGCTTTCCGGACTAGCGGGAGCAGAAATGAGCAGTTCTTC | CASSLAFRTSGSRNEQFF | . | TRBV7-9 | TRBD2 | TRBJ2-1
TGTGCCAGCAGTTCCGCCCTAGCGGGGGGGGACATTCAGTACTTC | CASSSALAGGDIQYF | . | TRBV28 | TRBD2 | TRBJ2-4
TGTGCCATCAGCGGACAGGGTATAACCGGGGAGCTGTTTTTT | CAISGQGITGELFF | few | TRBV10-3 | TRBD1 | TRBJ2-2
TGCAGCGTTGAGCTCGGCAGGGGAGCCCACGAGCAGTACTTC | CSVELGRGAHEQYF | . | TRBV29-1 | . | TRBJ2-7
TGTGCCAGCAGCGTAGATCAGGGGCTGGCAACTAATGAAAAACTGTTTTTT | CASSVDQGLATNEKLFF | . | TRBV9 | . | TRBJ1-4
TGTGCCAGCAGCTGGGGCAGGGTCACCGGGGAGCTGTTTTTT | CASSWGRVTGELFF | . | TRBV7-9 | . | TRBJ2-2
TGTGCCAGCTCACGAGAAGGGGGCCGAACCGGGGAGCTGTTTTTT | CASSREGGRTGELFF | . | TRBV18 | TRBD1 | TRBJ2-2
TGTGCCAGCAGTACCGCGGGACAGATCCGAAACACCATATATTTT | CASSTAGQIRNTIYF | . | TRBV3-1/TRBV3-2 | TRBD1 | TRBJ1-3
TGTGCCAGCAGCGCGGAGAGTGGTCAGCCCCAGCATTTT | CASSAESGQPQHF | . | TRBV9 | . | TRBJ1-5
TGTGCCAGCAGGACGACAGGAAGCAATCAGCCCCAGCATTTT | CASRTTGSNQPQHF | . | TRBV7-2 | . | TRBJ1-5
TGTGCCTGGAGCACCCCGGTTGTTCGTGGAAACACCATATATTTT | CAWSTPVVRGNTIYF | . | TRBV30 | . | TRBJ1-3
TGCGCCAGCCCCTGGCGGGAGTCCGCAGATACGCAGTATTTT | CASPWRESADTQYF | . | TRBV10-1 | TRBD2 | TRBJ2-3
TGTGCCAGCAGCTTCGCTTCTAGCGGGAGCTCCTACGAGCAGTACTTC | CASSFASSGSSYEQYF | . | TRBV7-8 | TRBD2 | TRBJ2-7
TGTGCCAGCAGCTTAGAACGGAGTGGGGAGACCCAGTACTTC | CASSLERSGETQYF | . | TRBV7-2 | . | TRBJ2-5
TGTGCCAGCAGCTCAGGGGGCACAGGAGAGACCCAGTACTTC | CASSSGGTGETQYF | . | TRBV7-9 | TRBD1 | TRBJ2-5
TGTGCCAGCAGCGGCGTGTGGGACACCCATCAGCCCCAGCATTTT | CASSGVWDTHQPQHF | . | TRBV2 | . | TRBJ1-5
TGTGCCAGCAGCTTGGAGGAGGGAGGCAATTCACCCCTCCACTTT | CASSLEEGGNSPLHF | . | TRBV5-8 | . | TRBJ1-6
TGTGCCAGCTCACCAGACATAGTAGGAGGAGAGGGCTACACCTTC | CASSPDIVGGEGYTF | few | TRBV18 | . | TRBJ1-2
TGTGCCAGCTCACCACGCGGACTCACTCACACAGATACGCAGTATTTT | CASSPRGLTHTDTQYF | . | TRBV18 | . | TRBJ2-3
TGCGCCAGCAGCCAAGACCCGTCCGGCGGGGGGGAAGAGACCCAGTACTTC | CASSQDPSGGGEETQYF | . | TRBV4-3 | TRBD2 | TRBJ2-5
TGCAGCGTCCCCGTTTTTAGACTAGCGGGAGGTAGGGGGGATACGCAGTATTTT | CSVPVFRLAGGRGDTQYF | . | TRBV29-1 | TRBD2 | TRBJ2-3
TGTGCCAGCTCGGAGGGAATCTACAATGAGCAGTTCTTC | CASSEGIYNEQFF | once | TRBV2 | . | TRBJ2-1
TGTGCCAGCAGATCAGCGGGACCGGCTTTCTTT | CASRSAGPAFF | many | TRBV27 | . | TRBJ1-1
TGTGCCAGCAGCTTAGGGGGTGCGGGGGGGAACAATGAGCAGTTCTTC | CASSLGGAGGNNEQFF | . | TRBV11-3 | TRBD2 | TRBJ2-1
TGTGCCAGCAGCCCCAGACAGGGTAGGAACACCGGGGAGCTGTTTTTT | CASSPRQGRNTGELFF | . | TRBV4-2 | TRBD1 | TRBJ2-2
TGTGCCAGCAGCCCCGGACAGAACGAGCAGTACTTC | CASSPGQNEQYF | . | TRBV12-3/TRBV12-4 | . | TRBJ2-7
TGCGCCAGCAGTACTAGCGGGGGGGCCGTAGATACGCAGTATTTT | CASSTSGGAVDTQYF | . | TRBV10-2 | TRBD2 | TRBJ2-3
TGTGCCAGCACCCTGTCGGACATGAGCACTGAAGCTTTCTTT | CASTLSDMSTEAFF | . | TRBV6-5 | . | TRBJ1-1
TGTGCCAGCAGCACTACGACCGGGACAAAAACTTTCTTT | CASSTTTGTKTFF | . | TRBV14 | . | TRBJ1-1
TGTGCCAGCAGTTTATCGAGACAGGGTGCTTATAATTCACCCCTCCACTTT | CASSLSRQGAYNSPLHF | . | TRBV27 | TRBD1 | TRBJ1-6
TGCGCCAGCAGCCAAGGGGTAGACAGTCCCTATGGCTACACCTTC | CASSQGVDSPYGYTF | . | TRBV4-3 | . | TRBJ1-2
TGTGCCAGCCAAACGGGACAGGGTTTGGGATCACCCCTCCACTTT | CASQTGQGLGSPLHF | once | TRBV11-2 | TRBD1 | TRBJ1-6
TGTGCCAGTAGTGCCTGGGACTCGAACACCGGGGAGCTGTTTTTT | CASSAWDSNTGELFF | once | TRBV19 | . | TRBJ2-2
TGTGCCAGCAGCTTAGTCCGGGAGGGTGCCTATGGCTACACCTTC | CASSLVREGAYGYTF | . | TRBV7-2 | . | TRBJ1-2
TGTGCCACCTCGGAGCCAGGGGTCACTCCGGGAGGCACTGAAGCTTTCTTT | CATSEPGVTPGGTEAFF | . | TRBV5-8 | . | TRBJ1-1
TGTGCCAGCAGCGTAGGACTAGCCTATTACAATGAGCAGTTCTTC | CASSVGLAYYNEQFF | . | TRBV9 | TRBD2 | TRBJ2-1
TGCAGCGTTGTGGCAGCACAGGGCGAAAAACTGTTTTTT | CSVVAAQGEKLFF | . | TRBV29-1 | . | TRBJ1-4
TGTGCCAGCAGTTTACAGGGTCACGGGTACTATGGCTACACCTTC | CASSLQGHGYYGYTF | once | TRBV27 | . | TRBJ1-2
TGCGCCAGCAGCCAAGCGGACAGCAATGAGCAGTTCTTC | CASSQADSNEQFF | . | TRBV4-3 | . | TRBJ2-1
TGTGCCAGCAGCCTTTATGGGACAGGGGGCACTGAAGCTTTCTTT | CASSLYGTGGTEAFF | . | TRBV7-9 | TRBD1 | TRBJ1-1
TGTGCCAGCAGCCAAGATTTGTACTGGGAGCAGTACTTC | CASSQDLYWEQYF | . | TRBV3-1/TRBV3-2 | . | TRBJ2-7
TGTGCCAGTACTCGGTCGAGGCTAGCGGTCTACAATGAGCAGTTCTTC | CASTRSRLAVYNEQFF | . | TRBV19 | TRBD2 | TRBJ2-1
TGTGCGACCGGGACAGGGGGCGCTTCTGGCTACACCTTC | CATGTGGASGYTF | . | TRBV6-6 | TRBD1 | TRBJ1-2
TGTGCCAGCAGCCTCAAGGACACGACGAACACTGAAGCTTTCTTT | CASSLKDTTNTEAFF | . | TRBV3-1/TRBV3-2 | . | TRBJ1-1
TGTGCCAGTAGTGTCGAGTCCCGGGGGCTAGCGGGACTGGAGACCCAGTACTTC | CASSVESRGLAGLETQYF | . | TRBV19 | TRBD2 | TRBJ2-5
TGTGCCAGCAGTTTGGCAGGGCTCTATGGCTACACCTTC | CASSLAGLYGYTF | . | TRBV28 | . | TRBJ1-2